A selection of T cell receptor beta chains follows, all from one sample in a study of T cell responses to AZD1222 COVID-19 vaccine. This table comes from immunoSEQ multiplex PCR, and its TCRdb copy is limited to in-frame clones, with some not included. The data contain approximately 130,000 clones, 75% to 90% of them singletons. Sequenced here: peripheral blood, sampled on day 0 of AZD1222 vaccination. These receptors came from an adult in good health. CDR3s include the opening cysteine and the closing phenylalanine or tryptophan. The order of the fields is J gene, clone size, V gene, D gene, CDR3 protein, CDR3 DNA. D genes are given only for firm matches. A row's size may be missing; if present it is once, few, many or a size class.

>TRBJ1-1|NA|TRBV28|NA
CASSQERWGVAFF
TGTGCCAGCAGCCAGGAACGGTGGGGAGTTGCTTTCTTT
>TRBJ2-7|NA|TRBV5-4|TRBD1
CASSAGTGGHYEQYF
TGTGCCAGCAGCGCAGGTACAGGGGGCCACTACGAGCAGTACTTC
>TRBJ2-3|once|TRBV7-3|TRBD1
CASSLGQTDTQYF
TGTGCCAGCAGCTTGGGACAGACAGATACGCAGTATTTT
>TRBJ1-5|NA|TRBV6-5|TRBD1
CASSSETGGTQPQHF
TGTGCCAGCAGTTCCGAGACAGGGGGCACTCAGCCCCAGCATTTT
>TRBJ2-7|NA|TRBV4-1|NA
CASSQDEGTVTYEQYF
TGCGCCAGCAGCCAAGATGAGGGGACCGTAACCTACGAGCAGTACTTC
>TRBJ1-1|NA|TRBV7-2|NA
CASSNTVGGTEAFF
TGTGCCAGCAGCAATACGGTCGGGGGGACTGAAGCTTTCTTT
>TRBJ2-7|NA|TRBV5-4|TRBD1
CASSLSPGQFTYEQYF
TGTGCCAGCAGCTTGTCCCCGGGACAGTTCACCTACGAGCAGTACTTC
>TRBJ1-3|NA|TRBV19|NA
CASSRESSGNTIYF
TGTGCCAGTAGTCGAGAGAGCTCTGGAAACACCATATATTTT
>TRBJ2-7|NA|TRBV19|NA
CASTGRLGNYEQYF
TGTGCCAGTACCGGGCGGTTAGGCAACTACGAGCAGTACTTC
>TRBJ2-7|few|TRBV5-1|NA
CASSLDLATYEQYF
TGCGCCAGCAGCTTGGACCTAGCCACCTACGAGCAGTACTTC
>TRBJ1-3|NA|TRBV6-5|NA
CASRANRAGNTIYF
TGTGCCAGCAGGGCCAACAGGGCTGGAAACACCATATATTTT
>TRBJ2-2|NA|TRBV2|NA
CASSRAPNTGELFF
TGTGCCAGCTCGCGGGCCCCGAACACCGGGGAGCTGTTTTTT
>TRBJ2-7|NA|TRBV7-8|TRBD1
CASSLDRDNEQYF
TGTGCCAGCAGCTTGGACAGGGATAACGAGCAGTACTTC
>TRBJ2-2|NA|TRBV4-1|NA
CASSQVIAPRPNTGELFF
TGCGCCAGCAGCCAAGTGATCGCACCACGCCCGAACACCGGGGAGCTGTTTTTT
>TRBJ1-2|NA|TRBV3-1/TRBV3-2|NA
CASSPALGGYTF
TGTGCCAGCAGCCCCGCCCTAGGTGGCTACACCTTC
>TRBJ1-2|NA|TRBV28|NA
CASSFESSNYGYTF
TGTGCCAGCAGTTTCGAGTCCTCTAACTATGGCTACACCTTC
>TRBJ2-7|NA|TRBV29-1|NA
CSARDIGSYEQYF
TGCAGCGCCCGGGACATAGGCTCCTACGAGCAGTACTTC
>TRBJ2-3|once|TRBV2|TRBD2
CASRERRGSTDTQYF
TGTGCCAGCCGCGAGAGGCGGGGGAGCACAGATACGCAGTATTTT
>TRBJ2-1|NA|TRBV9|TRBD2
CASSVASGRGNEQFF
TGTGCCAGCAGCGTAGCCAGCGGGAGGGGTAATGAGCAGTTCTTC
>TRBJ2-1|few|TRBV4-1|TRBD2
CASSQPRTSGRANEQFF
TGCGCCAGCAGCCAACCCCGGACTAGCGGGAGAGCTAATGAGCAGTTCTTC
>TRBJ2-3|NA|TRBV6-5|TRBD2
CASSLQAGRTDTQYF
TGTGCCAGCAGTCTACAAGCGGGGCGCACAGATACGCAGTATTTT
>TRBJ2-7|NA|TRBV28|TRBD2
CASSVTSGRGNEQYF
TGTGCCAGCAGTGTGACTAGCGGGAGAGGAAACGAGCAGTACTTC
>TRBJ2-1|NA|TRBV25-1|TRBD2
CASSVGLAGANEQFF
TGTGCCAGCAGTGTCGGACTAGCGGGGGCCAATGAGCAGTTCTTC
>TRBJ1-1|NA|TRBV5-1|NA
CASSLGGRGNTEAFF
TGCGCCAGCAGCTTGGGGGGACGAGGGAACACTGAAGCTTTCTTT
>TRBJ2-7|NA|TRBV4-3|TRBD1
CASSQESQGVWEQYF
TGCGCCAGCAGCCAAGAATCTCAGGGGGTGTGGGAGCAGTACTTC
>TRBJ1-2|NA|TRBV2|NA
CASSERAGTRYPYGYTF
TGTGCCAGCAGTGAGCGGGCCGGGACGCGCTACCCCTATGGCTACACCTTC
>TRBJ1-1|NA|TRBV25-1|NA
CASSDRTGGTEAFF
TGTGCCAGCAGTGACAGAACCGGGGGGACTGAAGCTTTCTTT
>TRBJ2-1|NA|TRBV7-2|TRBD2
CASSSSGGALNEQFF
TGTGCCAGCAGCTCCAGCGGGGGGGCACTGAATGAGCAGTTCTTC
>TRBJ1-2|few|TRBV9|TRBD1
CASSADRPWRGYTF
TGTGCCAGCAGCGCGGACAGGCCCTGGCGGGGCTACACCTTC
>TRBJ2-5|NA|TRBV11-1|TRBD2
CASSTNGGAGGTQYF
TGTGCCAGCAGCACCAACGGGGGAGCGGGGGGGACCCAGTACTTC
>TRBJ2-3|NA|TRBV7-2|NA
CASSGGLDTQYF
TGTGCCAGCAGCGGGGGGCTCGATACGCAGTATTTT
>TRBJ2-5|NA|TRBV13|NA
CASSSDDSAVRETQYF
TGTGCCAGCAGCTCCGACGACTCGGCCGTCCGGGAGACCCAGTACTTC
>TRBJ2-7|NA|TRBV4-3|NA
CASSRGLQVGIVYEQYF
TGCGCCAGCAGCCGAGGACTACAGGTCGGAATTGTCTACGAGCAGTACTTC
>TRBJ1-1|NA|TRBV5-4|TRBD1
CASSRYRDSTEAFF
TGTGCCAGCAGCAGATACCGGGACAGCACTGAAGCTTTCTTT
>TRBJ2-1|NA|TRBV12-5|TRBD2
CASGFRGLARNEQFF
TGTGCTAGTGGTTTTAGGGGACTAGCGAGGAATGAGCAGTTCTTC
>TRBJ1-5|NA|TRBV6-1|TRBD1
CASSEAGTVGWHF
TGTGCCAGCAGTGAAGCCGGGACAGTAGGTTGGCATTTT
>TRBJ1-1|few|TRBV3-1/TRBV3-2|TRBD1
CASSQARGKTEAFF
TGTGCCAGCAGCCAAGCCAGGGGGAAAACTGAAGCTTTCTTT
>TRBJ2-7|NA|TRBV5-1|NA
CASSLGGLRLDEQYF
TGCGCCAGCAGCTTGGGGGGACTCCGGTTGGATGAGCAGTACTTC